The source of this T cell receptor (beta chain) is a study of cytomegalovirus exposure and HLA in healthy donors. Study results and caveats: Per a later analysis, 15,000 to 20,000 TCR beta sequences showed association with HLA alleles at 0.05 false discovery rate. Confirmation in vitro established that a few CMV-associated chains were specific for CMV antigens. Cytomegalovirus association was assigned to about 150 TCR beta chains.

Trimming took 3 bases from V and 6 from J, leaving 20 bases between them. Looked up from germline, CDR1 is MNHEY and CDR2 is SMNVEV (reference sequence). This CDR3 has 16 amino acids. PCR employed 60 Vbeta and 13 Jbeta primers. Produced via immunoSEQ multiplex PCR; TCRdb's table is partial and in-frame only. In all, the sample yields fewer than 250,000 clones. As for this clone: Its target is not known.

The chain employs TRBV27 and TRBJ1-2; the D gene is possibly TRBD1 (5 bases). The receptor was derived from a woman under 40 in good health and CMV-seropositive. Material: PBMCs. CDR3: CASSFTKFPGFDGYTF. DNA for the CDR3: TGTGCCAGCAGTTTTACTAAATTTCCAGGGTTCGATGGCTACACCTTC.